The 9 T cell receptor beta chains in this list originate from one sample, sequenced in a study of cytomegalovirus exposure and HLA in healthy donors. Amplification used 60 Vbeta primers and 13 Jbeta primers. The table came from immunoSEQ multiplex PCR; TCRdb's copy has only in-frame clones and leaves some out. Of some 250,000 clones listed, approximately 80% are singletons. The sample was PBMCs. Receptors were obtained from a woman aged 55-70 years in good health and CMV-seropositive.

The chain carries TRBV5-4 and TRBJ2-3; 10 bases line up with TRBD2. Per germline, CDR1 SGHNT and CDR2 YYREEE (reference sequence). J gave up 3 bases and V 3 bases, and 1 base lay outside the gene matches. CDR3 length: 14 amino acids. This CDR3 reads CASSSSGRTDTQYF. The CDR3 DNA follows: TGTGCCAGCAGCTCTAGCGGGAGAACAGATACGCAGTATTTT. Combining the CDR3 with reference TRBV5-4 and TRBJ2-3 gives the whole variable domain ETGVTQSPTHLIKTRGQQVTLRCSSQSGHNTVSWYQQALGQGPQFIFQYYREEENGRGNFPPRFSGLQFPNYSSELNVNALELDDSALYLCASSSSGRTDTQYFGPGTRLTVL.

The chain links TRBV28 to TRBJ2-3, with 9 bases aligning to TRBD2. The J segment lost 3 bases and the V segment lost 6 bases, leaving 7 bases of the junction unmatched. Looked up from germline, CDR1 is MDHEN and CDR2 is SYDVKM. The CDR3 has 15 amino acids. CDR3 amino acids: CASSSAGGLTDTQYF. CDR3 coding DNA: TGTGCCAGCAGCTCAGCGGGAGGCCTTACAGATACGCAGTATTTT.

This clone was seen more than once but under ten times. This chain uses TRBV5-5 with TRBJ1-2, with TRBD1 identical over 11 bases. Looked up from germline, CDR1 is SGHKS and CDR2 is YYEKEE (reference sequence). With 4 bases clipped from V and 5 bases from J, the junction kept 10 bases outside the gene matches. This CDR3 region has 16 residues. CDR3: CASSLSGTGGRYGYTF. The CDR3 DNA reads as TGTGCCAGCAGCCTATCCGGGACAGGGGGGAGGTATGGCTACACCTTC.

The rearrangement links TRBV28 to TRBJ2-7; 9 bases align to TRBD1. CDR1 and CDR2 from the germline V gene are MDHEN and SYDVKM. The V segment lost 5 bases and the J segment 0 bases; nucleotides outside the gene matches: 17. The CDR3 consists of 19 residues. CDR3: CASSPPRQGVPQASYEQYF. CDR3 nucleotide sequence: TGTGCCAGCAGTCCTCCCAGACAGGGGGTTCCCCAAGCCTCCTACGAGCAGTACTTC.

The rearrangement links TRBV5-1 to TRBJ2-1; D is possibly TRBD2 (6 bases). Germline V gene lookup returns CDR1 SGHRS and CDR2 YFSETQ. CDR3 size: 14 residues. Trimming pared 2 bases from V and 6 bases from J, leaving 12 bases between. The CDR3 loop reads CASSFSGAGNEQFF. DNA of the CDR3: TGCGCCAGCAGCTTTAGCGGAGCGGGCAATGAGCAGTTCTTC.

The DNA of the CDR3 is TGTGCCAGCAGTCCAAATTACGAGCAGTACTTC. This translates into CASSPNYEQYF. The gene calls are TRBV7-8 and TRBJ2-7, with D unclear. CDR1 is SGHVS, CDR2 FQNEAQ, per germline. CDR3 length: 11 amino acids. Trimming removed 6 bases from V and 4 bases from J, with 7 bases in between.

The chain carries TRBV18 and TRBJ2-1, with 10 bases aligning to TRBD2. Germline lookup yields CDR1 KGHSH and CDR2 LQKENI. The CDR3 contains 14 residues. Trimming at V came to 5 bases and at J to 8 bases, leaving 6 bases not matched to a gene. CDR3 residues: CASSKLAGRDEQFF. For the CDR3, the DNA is TGTGCCAGCTCAAAACTAGCGGGAAGGGATGAGCAGTTCTTC.

The V call is TRBV27, the J call TRBJ2-7, with 9 positions matching TRBD1. CDR1 and CDR2 from the germline V gene are MNHEY and SMNVEV (reference sequence). This CDR3 has 15 residues. With V trimmed by 6 bases and J by 5 bases, 11 bases remained unmatched. The CDR3 DNA is TGTGCCAGCAGGCCCCGGACAGGGGATGTACACGAGCAGTACTTC. Encoded protein: CASRPRTGDVHEQYF.

This clone has only a few counts. The J gene is TRBJ2-3, the V gene TRBV28; 8 bases are shared with TRBD2. Germline V lookup: CDR1 MDHEN, CDR2 SYDVKM. The CDR3 contains 15 residues. Germline trimming cut 5 bases from V and 5 bases from J; bases unmatched to any gene: 9. The CDR3 nucleotides are TGTGCCAGCAGTCCCCCCCTTAGCGGGGTAGATACGCAGTATTTT. This gives the protein CASSPPLSGVDTQYF.